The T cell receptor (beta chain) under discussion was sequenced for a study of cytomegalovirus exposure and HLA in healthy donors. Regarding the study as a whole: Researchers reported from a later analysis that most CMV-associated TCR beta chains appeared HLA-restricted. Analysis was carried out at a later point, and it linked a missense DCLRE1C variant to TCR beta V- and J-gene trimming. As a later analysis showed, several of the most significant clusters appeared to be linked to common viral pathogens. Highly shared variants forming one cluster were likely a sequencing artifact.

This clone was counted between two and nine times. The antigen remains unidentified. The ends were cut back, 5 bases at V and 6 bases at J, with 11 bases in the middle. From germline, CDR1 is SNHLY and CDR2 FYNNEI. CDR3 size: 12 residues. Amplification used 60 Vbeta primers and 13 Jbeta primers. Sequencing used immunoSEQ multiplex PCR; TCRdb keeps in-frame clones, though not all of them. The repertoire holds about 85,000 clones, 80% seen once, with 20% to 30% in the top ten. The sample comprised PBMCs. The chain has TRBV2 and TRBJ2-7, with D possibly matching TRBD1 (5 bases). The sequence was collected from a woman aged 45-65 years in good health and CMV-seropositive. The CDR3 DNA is TGTGCCAGCAGTTGGGGCGGCGGCGAGCAGTACGTC. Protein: CASSWGGGEQYV.